Reported below is one T cell receptor beta chain. After autologous stem cell transplantation all patients relapsed, and prior brentuximab vedotin exposure differed between cohorts. CD4+ T cells were purified from thawed PBMCs by magnetic negative selection. Only in-frame clones appear in the TCRdb table, and some are missing; sequencing was by immunoSEQ multiplex PCR. The sample yields several thousand clones, around 82% seen once. The entry originates in a study of PD-1 blockade in classical Hodgkin lymphoma. There are 16 residues in the CDR3. The specimen was CD4+ T cells from blood, collected at baseline. This receptor was identified in a human donor with classical Hodgkin lymphoma. V is TRBV5-2 and J is TRBJ1-2. TRBV5-2 is a recognized pseudogene. For the CDR3, the DNA is TGTGCCAGCAACGAACCGGGAGTACGAAAGACCTATGGCTACACCTTC. It translates to CASNEPGVRKTYGYTF.